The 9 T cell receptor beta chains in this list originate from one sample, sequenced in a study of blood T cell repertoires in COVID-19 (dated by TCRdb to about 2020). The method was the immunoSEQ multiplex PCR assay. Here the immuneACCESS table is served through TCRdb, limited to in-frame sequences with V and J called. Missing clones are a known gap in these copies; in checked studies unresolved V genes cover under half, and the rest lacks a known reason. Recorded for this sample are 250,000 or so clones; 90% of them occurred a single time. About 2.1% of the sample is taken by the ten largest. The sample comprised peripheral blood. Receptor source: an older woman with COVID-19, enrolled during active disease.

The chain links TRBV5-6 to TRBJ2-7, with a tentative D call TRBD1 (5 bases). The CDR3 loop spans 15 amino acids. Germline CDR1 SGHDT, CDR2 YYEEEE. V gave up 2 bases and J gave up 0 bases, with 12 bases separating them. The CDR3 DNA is TGTGCCAGCAGCTTCCAGGGCGCTTCCTCCTACGAGCAGTACTTC. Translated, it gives CASSFQGASSYEQYF.

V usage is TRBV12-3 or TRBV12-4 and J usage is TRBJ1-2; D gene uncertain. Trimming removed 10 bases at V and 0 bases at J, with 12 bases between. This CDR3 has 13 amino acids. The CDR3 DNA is TGTGCCACCGCGGCGTCGACTAACTATGGCTACACCTTC. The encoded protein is CATAASTNYGYTF.

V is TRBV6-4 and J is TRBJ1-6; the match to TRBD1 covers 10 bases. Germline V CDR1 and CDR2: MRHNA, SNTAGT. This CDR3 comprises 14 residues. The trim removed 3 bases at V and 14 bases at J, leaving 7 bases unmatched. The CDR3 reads CASSETTGTGALHF. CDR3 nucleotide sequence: TGTGCCAGCAGTGAAACTACCGGGACAGGGGCCCTCCACTTT.

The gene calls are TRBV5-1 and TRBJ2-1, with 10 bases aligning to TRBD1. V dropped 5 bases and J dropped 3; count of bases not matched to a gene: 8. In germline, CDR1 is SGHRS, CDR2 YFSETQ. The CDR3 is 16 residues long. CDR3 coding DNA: TGCGCCAGCAGGCCTCCCGGGACAGGGGACTACAATGAGCAGTTCTTC. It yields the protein CASRPPGTGDYNEQFF. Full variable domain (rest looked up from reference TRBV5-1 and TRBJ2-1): KAGVTQTPRYLIKTRGQQVTLSCSPISGHRSVSWYQQTPGQGLQFLFEYFSETQRNKGNFPGRFSGRQFSNSRSEMNVSTLELGDSALYLCASRPPGTGDYNEQFFGPGTRLTVL.

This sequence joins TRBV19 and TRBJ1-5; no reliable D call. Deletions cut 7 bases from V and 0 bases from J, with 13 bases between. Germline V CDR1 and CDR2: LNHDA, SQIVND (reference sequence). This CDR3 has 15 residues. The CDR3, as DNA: TGTGCCAGTAATCCGGGTCGCCTTAGCAATCAGCCCCAGCATTTT. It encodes CASNPGRLSNQPQHF.

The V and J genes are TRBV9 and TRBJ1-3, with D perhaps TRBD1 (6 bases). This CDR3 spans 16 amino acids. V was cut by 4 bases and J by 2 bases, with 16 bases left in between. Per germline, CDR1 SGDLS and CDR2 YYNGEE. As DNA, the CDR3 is TGTGCCAGCAGCCCAGGGGTGGGTCAAACTGGAAACACCATATATTTT. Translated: CASSPGVGQTGNTIYF.

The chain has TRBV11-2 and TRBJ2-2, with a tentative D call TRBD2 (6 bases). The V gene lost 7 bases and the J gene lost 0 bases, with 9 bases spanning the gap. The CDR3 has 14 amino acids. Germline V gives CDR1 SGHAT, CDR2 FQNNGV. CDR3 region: CASTGLPNTGELFF. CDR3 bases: TGTGCCAGCACGGGACTCCCGAACACCGGGGAGCTGTTTTTT. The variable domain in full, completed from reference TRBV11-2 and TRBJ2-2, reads EAGVAQSPRYKIIEKRQSVAFWCNPISGHATLYWYQQILGQGPKLLIQFQNNGVVDDSQLPKDRFSAERLKGVDSTLKIQPAKLEDSAVYLCASTGLPNTGELFFGEGSRLTVL.

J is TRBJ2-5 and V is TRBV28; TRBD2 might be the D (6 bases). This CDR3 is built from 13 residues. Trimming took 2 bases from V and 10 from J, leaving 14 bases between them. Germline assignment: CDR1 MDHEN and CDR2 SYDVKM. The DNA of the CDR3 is TGTGCCAGCAGTTTAGCGGGGTACCGGGGCCAGTACTTC. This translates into CASSLAGYRGQYF.

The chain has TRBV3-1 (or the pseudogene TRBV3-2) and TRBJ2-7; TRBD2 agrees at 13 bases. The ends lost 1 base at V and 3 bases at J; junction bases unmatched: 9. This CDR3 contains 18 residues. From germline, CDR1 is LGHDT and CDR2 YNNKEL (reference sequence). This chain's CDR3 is CASSQGLAGGKQGYEQYF. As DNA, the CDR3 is TGTGCCAGCAGCCAAGGACTAGCGGGGGGAAAACAGGGCTACGAGCAGTACTTC.